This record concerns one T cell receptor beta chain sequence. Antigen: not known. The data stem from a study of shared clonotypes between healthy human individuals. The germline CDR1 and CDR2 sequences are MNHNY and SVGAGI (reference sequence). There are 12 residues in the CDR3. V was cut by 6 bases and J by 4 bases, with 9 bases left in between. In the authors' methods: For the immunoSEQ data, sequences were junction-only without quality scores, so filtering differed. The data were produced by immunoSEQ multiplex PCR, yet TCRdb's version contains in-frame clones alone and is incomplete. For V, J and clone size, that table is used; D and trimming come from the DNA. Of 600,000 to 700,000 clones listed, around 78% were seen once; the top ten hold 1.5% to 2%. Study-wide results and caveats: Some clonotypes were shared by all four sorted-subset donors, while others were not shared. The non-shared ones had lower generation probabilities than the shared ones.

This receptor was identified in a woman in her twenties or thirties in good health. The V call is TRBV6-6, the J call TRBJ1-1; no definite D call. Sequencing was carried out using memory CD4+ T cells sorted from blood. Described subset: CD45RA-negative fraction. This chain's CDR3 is CASRRIGTEAFF. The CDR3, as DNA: TGTGCCAGCAGGAGGATCGGCACTGAAGCTTTCTTT.